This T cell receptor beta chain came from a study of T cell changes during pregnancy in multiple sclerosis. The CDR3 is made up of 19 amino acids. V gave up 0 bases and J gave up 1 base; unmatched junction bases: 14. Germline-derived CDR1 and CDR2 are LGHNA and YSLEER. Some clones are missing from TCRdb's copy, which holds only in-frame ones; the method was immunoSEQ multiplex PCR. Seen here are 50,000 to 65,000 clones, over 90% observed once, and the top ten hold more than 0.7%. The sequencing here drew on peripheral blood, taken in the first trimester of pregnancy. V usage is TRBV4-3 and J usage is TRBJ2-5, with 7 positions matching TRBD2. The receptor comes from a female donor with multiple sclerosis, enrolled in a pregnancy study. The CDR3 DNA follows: TGCGCCAGCAGCCAAGATCGGACCCGGGCTAGCGGCCTCCAAGAGACCCAGTACTTC. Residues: CASSQDRTRASGLQETQYF.